This TCR beta chain was recovered during a study of identical twins. Comments on this clonotype: Its antigen is not identified.

The study's findings and limits: Excess twin sharing in beta out-of-frame sequences was weaker.

TCRdb processed the 5' RACE reads anew with MiXCR; each CDR3 protein has one entry. Here the sample spans more than 1.5 million distinct CDR3 sequences, under 35% being singletons. In germline, CDR1 is DFQATT, CDR2 SNEGSKA (reference sequence). This CDR3 is 13 amino acids long. The V gene lost 3 bases and the J gene lost 2 bases, with 10 bases spanning the gap. This receptor was obtained from a newborn girl in good health. The J gene is TRBJ1-1, the V gene TRBV20-1, with a weak D call TRBD1 (5 bases). Sequences were obtained from cord blood. CDR3 coding DNA: TGCAGTGCTAGTCCGGGACCCAACACTGAAGCTTTCTTT. This encodes CSASPGPNTEAFF.